The 27 T cell receptor beta chains below were found in one sample sequenced in a study of blood T cells in healthy people across ages. Primed by a sample-barcoded 5' primer and a J-beta primer mix, a second PCR proceeded for about 6 to 12 cycles. Using its own MiXCR run on the 5' RACE reads, TCRdb lists one record per CDR3 protein. This sample has 630,000 or so distinct CDR3 sequences; 32% occur once, and the top ten carry less than 20%. The material sequenced was blood. These TCRs come from a woman at least 80 years old in good health.

This clonotype was detected ten times or more. This rearrangement joins TRBV10-3 to TRBJ2-3; D is perhaps TRBD1 (6 bases). CDR3 length equals 14 residues. Germline-derived CDR1 and CDR2 are ENHRY and SYGVKD. V was clipped by 5 bases and J by 6 bases, with 15 bases between them. CDR3 region: CAISYRDIGDTQYF. The CDR3 coding sequence is TGTGCCATCAGTTACCGGGACATCGGGGATACGCAGTATTTT.

Worth noting for this clonotype: A much larger clone differs from this one at a single base, so this may be a read error. J is TRBJ2-1 and V is TRBV12-3 or TRBV12-4; 7 bases map to TRBD1. The DNA end is a closer match to TRBJ2-7, so the J assignment may be wrong. The CDR3 is 18 residues long. This CDR3 is CASRRKLFGQDSYNEQYF. The CDR3 DNA reads as TGTGCCAGCAGACGCAAACTTTTCGGACAGGACTCCTACAATGAGCAGTACTTC.

Remarks on this clonotype: This sequence may be a read error, since a much larger clone differs from it by one base. The V call is TRBV15, the J call TRBJ1-2, with TRBD1 matching 8 bases. CDR1 LNHNV and CDR2 YYDKDF come from the germline V gene (reference sequence). The CDR3 loop spans 19 amino acids. The CDR3 DNA follows: TGTGCCGCCAGCAGAGATTTTCAGGGACAGGAGGTTAGATCCTATGGCTACACCTTC. Residues: CAASRDFQGQEVRSYGYTF.

This clonotype was counted ten times or more. This chain joins TRBV6-6 and TRBJ2-1; maybe TRBD1 (7 bases). The CDR3 is 15 amino acids. Germline V gene sequence: CDR1 MNHNY, CDR2 SVGAGI (reference sequence). The V and J ends lost 5 bases and 0 bases respectively, with 11 bases between them. Here the CDR3 DNA reads TGTGCCAGCAGTGCGCAGGGGGGCTCCTACAATGAGCAGTTCTTC. Translating it yields CASSAQGGSYNEQFF.

Comments on this clonotype: This may come from a read error, since a much larger clone is one base off. This chain joins TRBV9 and TRBJ1-2, with D maybe TRBD1 (6 bases). V was trimmed by 3 bases and J by 7 bases, leaving 13 bases between them. The CDR3 sequence is 13 residues long. Germline CDR1 SGDLS, CDR2 YYNGEE. CDR3 amino acids: CASSAVGAFGYTF. Written as DNA, the CDR3 is TGTGCCAGCAGCGCAGTGGGGGCGTTTGGCTACACCTTC.

The CDR3 DNA is TGTGCCAGCAGCTCCGGGACATTACTAGCCAAAAACATTCAGTACTTC. Protein: CASSSGTLLAKNIQYF. The rearrangement uses TRBV7-2 and TRBJ2-4; the D gene is possibly TRBD1 (6 bases). Germline V gene lookup returns CDR1 SGHTA and CDR2 FQGNSA. There are 16 residues in the CDR3. Trimming shortened V by 4 bases and J by 0 bases, and 13 bases separated the two germline ends.

In its sample, this clonotype was seen many times. V is TRBV25-1 and J is TRBJ2-3, with a possible D match to TRBD1 (6 bases). The germline V and J ends were trimmed by 4 bases and 2 bases, with 10 bases remaining between them. The CDR3 spans 14 residues. CDR1 MGHDK and CDR2 SYGVNS come from the germline V gene. The CDR3 is CASSVGTHTDTQYF. CDR3 nucleotides: TGTGCCAGCAGTGTAGGGACACACACAGATACGCAGTATTTT. Supplemented by reference TRBV25-1 and TRBJ2-3, the full variable domain reads EADIYQTPRYLVIGTGKKITLECSQTMGHDKMYWYQQDPGMELHLIHYSYGVNSTEKGDLSSESTVSRIRTEHFPLTLESARPSHTSQYLCASSVGTHTDTQYFGPGTRLTVL.

The V and J genes are TRBV20-1 and TRBJ2-3; D is possibly TRBD1 (6 bases). Trimming stripped 6 bases from V and 4 bases from J, with 8 bases between. Germline CDR1 DFQATT, CDR2 SNEGSKA (reference sequence). The CDR3 is 11 amino acids. The CDR3 coding sequence is TGCAGTGCGCACAGGGCAGATACGCAGTATTTT. Translated: CSAHRADTQYF.

This chain connects TRBV2 to TRBJ2-5; D ambiguous. The CDR3 spans 10 residues. Germline CDR1 SNHLY, CDR2 FYNNEI. Trimming took off 7 bases at V and 9 bases at J, with 9 bases between the two ends. The CDR3 here is CASKEMAQYF. The CDR3 DNA sequence: TGTGCCAGCAAAGAAATGGCCCAGTACTTC.

This clonotype was recorded at least ten times. The J gene is TRBJ2-7, the V gene TRBV9; 7 bases agree with TRBD1. Trimming cost V 2 bases and J 4 bases; bases outside gene matches: 9. CDR1 SGDLS and CDR2 YYNGEE come from the germline V gene. CDR3 length equals 15 residues. Here the CDR3 reads CASSVDNNRGYEQYF. In nucleotides, the CDR3 is TGTGCCAGCAGCGTCGACAACAACAGGGGTTACGAGCAGTACTTC.

V is TRBV5-5 and J is TRBJ2-1, with TRBD1 matching over 8 bases. Gene TRBJ2-7 matches the end of the DNA better, so the J call may be wrong. CDR1 and CDR2 from the germline V gene are SGHKS and YYEKEE (reference sequence). This CDR3 comprises 15 residues. The CDR3, as DNA: TGTGCCAGCAGCTTGGGGCAGGGGGCCTACAATGAGCAGTACTTC. Amino acid sequence: CASSLGQGAYNEQYF.

This clonotype has ten or more counts. The chain carries TRBV2 and TRBJ2-5; 8 bases align to TRBD1. Trimming took 5 bases from V and 3 from J; bases not matched to a gene: 5. Per germline, CDR1 SNHLY and CDR2 FYNNEI. The CDR3 has 14 residues. CDR3 residues: CASSSRTGKETQYF. In DNA, the CDR3 is TGTGCCAGCAGTTCCAGGACAGGGAAAGAGACCCAGTACTTC.

Remarks on this clonotype: This may come from a read error, since a much larger clone is one base off. This chain links TRBV7-3 with TRBJ1-2, with a possible D match to TRBD1 (5 bases). Germline V CDR1 and CDR2: SGHTA, FQGTGA. The CDR3 totals 11 residues. The CDR3 DNA reads as TGTGCCAGCAGCTCGGACACAGGCTACATCTTC. Translated: CASSSDTGYIF.

This clonotype was seen ten or more times. The chain recombines TRBV12-3 or TRBV12-4 with TRBJ2-5; a weak D match, TRBD2 (5 bases). Trimming removed 5 bases at V and 8 bases at J, with 15 bases between. CDR3 length: 13 amino acids. The CDR3 region is CASSPTSYGTQYF. CDR3 DNA: TGTGCCAGCAGTCCAACTAGTTATGGTACCCAGTACTTC.

This clonotype was recorded many times. V usage is TRBV2 and J usage is TRBJ2-1; D remains ambiguous. The CDR3 totals 12 residues. Germline CDR1 reads SNHLY; CDR2 reads FYNNEI. V lost 4 bases and J 14 bases, leaving 15 bases between the germline ends. CDR3 in amino acids: CASSVSTLSEFF. CDR3 DNA: TGTGCCAGCAGTGTTTCCACTTTGAGTGAGTTCTTC.

The sample holds many counts of this clonotype. V and J are TRBV11-2 and TRBJ2-1; D possibly corresponds to TRBD2 (5 bases). Germline assignment: CDR1 SGHAT and CDR2 FQNNGV. This CDR3 contains 14 residues. V lost 6 bases and J 4 bases, leaving 13 bases between the germline ends. The CDR3 sequence: CASSYERGYNEQFF. In DNA, the CDR3 is TGTGCCAGCAGTTATGAGAGAGGGTACAATGAGCAGTTCTTC.

In regard to this clonotype: Germline is not matched at one junction end, which may reflect a read error. V and J are TRBV7-9 and TRBJ1-5; no clear D gene. This CDR3 is 13 amino acids long. Germline V CDR1 and CDR2: SEHNR, FQNEAQ (reference sequence). DNA of the CDR3: TGTGCCAGCAGCCCGGGCTCGAATCGGCCCCAGCATTTT. Translating gives CASSPGSNRPQHF.

There are a few counts of this clonotype. The chain couples TRBV15 to TRBJ2-7, with D unresolved. The length of the CDR3 is 15 residues. Germline-derived CDR1 and CDR2 are LNHNV and YYDKDF (reference sequence). Trimming left V 1 base short and J 3 bases short, with 13 bases between. The CDR3 sequence: CATSRAGIGIYEQYF. CDR3 nucleotide sequence: TGTGCCACCAGCAGAGCCGGCATTGGCATCTACGAGCAGTACTTC.

V usage is TRBV2 and J usage is TRBJ2-7; 8 nucleotides align to TRBD1. V lost 5 bases, J lost 2 bases, and 8 bases stayed unmatched. The CDR3 extends over 15 amino acids. Germline CDR1 reads SNHLY; CDR2 reads FYNNEI. CDR3 DNA: TGTGCCAGCAGTACCCGGGACAGGAATACCTACGAGCAGTACTTC. Translating it yields CASSTRDRNTYEQYF. Full variable domain (missing parts from reference TRBV2 and TRBJ2-7): EPEVTQTPSHQVTQMGQEVILRCVPISNHLYFYWYRQILGQKVEFLVSFYNNEISEKSEIFDDQFSVERPDGSNFTLKIRSTKLEDSAMYFCASSTRDRNTYEQYFGPGTRLTVT.

In the case of this clonotype: A read error is possible here, since a much larger clone lies one base away. V is TRBV7-6 and J is TRBJ2-1; D call uncertain. Germline CDR1 and CDR2: SGHVS and FNYEAQ. The CDR3 contains 12 residues. The CDR3 reads CARSLVVNEQFF. For the CDR3, the DNA is TGTGCCCGCAGCTTAGTGGTCAATGAGCAGTTCTTC. The entire variable domain, with the rest obtained from reference TRBV7-6 and TRBJ2-1, is as follows: GAGVSQSPRYKVTKRGQDVALRCDPISGHVSLYWYRQALGQGPEFLTYFNYEAQQDKSGLPNDRFSAERPEGSISTLTIQRTEQRDSAMYRCARSLVVNEQFFGPGTRLTVL.

At least ten counts were recorded for this clonotype. This sequence joins TRBV5-1 and TRBJ2-3; 13 bases align to TRBD2. The junction had 7 bases not matched to a gene; V was cut back by 7 bases and J by 2 bases. CDR3 length equals 16 residues. The germline V gene has CDR1 SGHRS and CDR2 YFSETQ. CDR3 residues: CASSGLAGVNTDTQYF. CDR3 in DNA: TGCGCCAGCTCCGGACTAGCGGGGGTGAACACAGATACGCAGTATTTT.

This clonotype was recorded many times. Mismatch with germline at one junction end may stem from a read error. The chain links TRBV7-7 to TRBJ2-7, with 11 bases fitting TRBD1. Looked up from germline, CDR1 is SSHAT and CDR2 is FNYEAQ (reference sequence). This CDR3 comprises 14 residues. In nucleotides, the CDR3 is TGTGCTAGCAGCGCGGGACAGGGGGACTACGAGCAGTACTTC. Protein product: CASSAGQGDYEQYF.

This clonotype was observed a few times. A read error may produce the germline difference seen at one junction end. The chain is built from TRBV4-1 and TRBJ2-7; the D gene is possibly TRBD1 (5 bases). There are 12 residues in the CDR3. CDR1 and CDR2 (germline): MGHRA, YSYEKL. Here the CDR3 reads CASSQELGRLHF. The DNA for the CDR3 is TGCGCCAGCAGCCAAGAGTTGGGGCGCCTCCACTTC.

The chain employs TRBV7-9 and TRBJ1-4; TRBD1 is a possible D gene (5 bases). CDR3 length equals 15 residues. Deletions cut 5 bases from V and 4 bases from J, with 14 bases between. Germline-derived CDR1 and CDR2 are SEHNR and FQNEAQ (reference sequence). The CDR3 region is CASSRDAGINEKLFF. CDR3 coding DNA: TGTGCCAGCAGCCGGGACGCCGGGATTAATGAAAAACTGTTTTTT. Together with reference TRBV7-9 and TRBJ1-4, the CDR3 gives the full variable domain: DTGVSQNPRHKITKRGQNVTFRCDPISEHNRLYWYRQTLGQGPEFLTYFQNEAQLEKSRLLSDRFSAERPKGSFSTLEIQRTEQGDSAMYLCASSRDAGINEKLFFGSGTQLSVL.

The CDR3 reads CASSLSRTSAYNEQYF. The CDR3 nucleotides read TGTGCCAGCAGTTTATCAAGGACTAGCGCTTACAATGAGCAGTACTTC. The chain joins TRBV27 to TRBJ2-5, with TRBD2 matching over 9 bases. The length of the CDR3 is 16 residues. Germline V gene sequence: CDR1 MNHEY, CDR2 SMNVEV (reference sequence). After removal of 0 bases from V and 11 bases from J, the junction contained 13 bases not matched to a gene.

The chain recombines TRBV6-2 or TRBV6-3 with TRBJ1-2; no reliable D call. CDR3 length equals 12 residues. Germline V lookup: CDR1 MNHEY, CDR2 SVGEGT. The germline V and J ends were trimmed by 8 bases and 10 bases, with 17 bases remaining between them. The CDR3 sequence: CASAEGARNYTF. The CDR3 DNA reads TGTGCCAGCGCCGAGGGTGCTCGGAACTACACCTTC.

As regards this clonotype: This may be a read error, as it is one base from a much larger clone. V usage is TRBV12-3 or TRBV12-4 and J usage is TRBJ1-5, with D tentatively TRBD1 (5 bases). The CDR3 extends over 13 amino acids. CDR3 nucleotide sequence: TGTGCCAGCAGCAACGGGGGTAGACAGCCCCGGCATTTT. Protein sequence: CASSNGGRQPRHF.